This T cell receptor beta chain was captured by sequencing in a study of post-analysis software for immune sequencing data. As regards this clonotype: Antigen unknown.

Unique-molecular-identifier-tagged TCR beta cDNA libraries were used. From the PCR reads, TCRdb called clonotypes with MiXCR, one entry per CDR3 protein. This sample has fewer than 900,000 distinct CDR3 sequences, with under 60% found just once. V was cut by 5 bases and J by 0 bases, with 23 bases left in between. CDR3 length: 18 residues. Germline V gene lookup returns CDR1 SEHNR and CDR2 FQNEAQ (reference sequence). Study-wide results and limits: Patients showed TRBV5-6, TRBV5-1 and TRBV20-1 among about five TRBV segments more frequent than in controls.

This sequence was found in a girl between 10 and 17 years old with multiple sclerosis. The chain carries TRBV7-9 and TRBJ2-7, with D possibly TRBD2 on 5 matching bases. The sequenced sample was blood. CDR3 in DNA: TGTGCCAGCAGCCCCCAGGCATTATCCGGGATATTCTCCTACGAGCAGTACTTC. This translates into CASSPQALSGIFSYEQYF.